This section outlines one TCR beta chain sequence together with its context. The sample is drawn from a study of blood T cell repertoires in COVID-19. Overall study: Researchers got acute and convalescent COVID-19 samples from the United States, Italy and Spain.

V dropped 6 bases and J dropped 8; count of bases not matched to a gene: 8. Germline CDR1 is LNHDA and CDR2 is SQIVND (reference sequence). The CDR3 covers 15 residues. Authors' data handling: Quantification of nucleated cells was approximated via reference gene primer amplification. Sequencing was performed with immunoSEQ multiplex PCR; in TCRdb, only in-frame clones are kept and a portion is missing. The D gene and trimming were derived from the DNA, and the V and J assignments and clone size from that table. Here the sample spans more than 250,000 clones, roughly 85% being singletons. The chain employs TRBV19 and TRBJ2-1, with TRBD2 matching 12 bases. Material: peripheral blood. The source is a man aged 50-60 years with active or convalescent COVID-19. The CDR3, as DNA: TGTGCCAGTAGCCCGACTAGCGGGAGAGTCGATGAGCAGTTCTTC. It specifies CASSPTSGRVDEQFF.